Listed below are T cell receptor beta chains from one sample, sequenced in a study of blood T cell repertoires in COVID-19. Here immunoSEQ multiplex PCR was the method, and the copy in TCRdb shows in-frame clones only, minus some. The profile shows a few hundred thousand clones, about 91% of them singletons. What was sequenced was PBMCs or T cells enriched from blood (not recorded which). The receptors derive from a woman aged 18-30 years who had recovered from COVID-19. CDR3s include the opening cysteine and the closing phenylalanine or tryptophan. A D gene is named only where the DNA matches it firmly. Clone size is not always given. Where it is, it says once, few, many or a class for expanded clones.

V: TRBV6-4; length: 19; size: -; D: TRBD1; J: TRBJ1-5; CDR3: CASSFLEQGAPYSNQPQHF; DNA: TGTGCCAGCAGTTTTTTAGAACAGGGGGCCCCCTATAGCAATCAGCCCCAGCATTTT
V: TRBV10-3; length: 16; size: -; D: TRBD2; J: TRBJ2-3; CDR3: CAISVEGLAGADTQYF; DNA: TGTGCCATCAGTGTGGAGGGACTAGCGGGAGCAGATACGCAGTATTTT
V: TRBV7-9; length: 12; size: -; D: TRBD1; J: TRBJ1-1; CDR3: CAAGEGGPEAFF; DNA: TGTGCCGCCGGGGAAGGGGGCCCTGAAGCTTTCTTT
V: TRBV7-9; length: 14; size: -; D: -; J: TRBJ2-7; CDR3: CASSLASRPHEQYF; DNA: TGTGCCAGCAGCTTAGCGTCTAGGCCCCACGAGCAGTACTTC
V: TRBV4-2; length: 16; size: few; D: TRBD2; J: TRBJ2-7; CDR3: CASSQDGTSGAYEQYF; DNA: TGTGCCAGCAGCCAAGATGGGACTAGCGGGGCCTACGAGCAGTACTTC
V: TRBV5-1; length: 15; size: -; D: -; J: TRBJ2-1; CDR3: CASSLEQKEGDEQFF; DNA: TGCGCCAGCAGCTTGGAGCAGAAGGAGGGAGATGAGCAGTTCTTC
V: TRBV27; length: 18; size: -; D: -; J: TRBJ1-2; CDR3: CASSPSFGVYKSNYGYTF; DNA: TGTGCCAGCAGTCCATCTTTCGGGGTATACAAATCGAACTATGGCTACACCTTC
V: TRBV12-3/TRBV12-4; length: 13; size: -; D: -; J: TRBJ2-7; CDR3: CASRNPGREEQYF; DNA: TGTGCCAGCAGAAATCCCGGTAGGGAGGAGCAGTACTTC
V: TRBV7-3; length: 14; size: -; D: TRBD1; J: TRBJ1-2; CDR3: CASSPGQHTYGYTF; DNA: TGTGCCAGCAGCCCGGGACAGCATACTTATGGCTACACCTTC
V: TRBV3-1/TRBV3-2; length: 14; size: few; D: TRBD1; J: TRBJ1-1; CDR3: CASSHWGQRTEAFF; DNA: TGTGCCAGCAGCCATTGGGGACAGAGGACTGAAGCTTTCTTT
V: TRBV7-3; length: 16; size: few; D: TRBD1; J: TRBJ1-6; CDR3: CASRGTGSSYNSPLHF; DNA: TGTGCCAGCAGAGGGACAGGGAGCTCCTATAATTCACCCCTCCACTTT
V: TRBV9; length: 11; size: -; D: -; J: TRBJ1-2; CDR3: CASSVAGGYTF; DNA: TGTGCCAGCAGCGTAGCAGGGGGCTACACCTTC
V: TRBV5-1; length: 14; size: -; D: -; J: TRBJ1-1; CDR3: CASSLVRGAYEAFF; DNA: TGCGCCAGCAGCTTGGTCCGGGGGGCCTATGAAGCTTTCTTT
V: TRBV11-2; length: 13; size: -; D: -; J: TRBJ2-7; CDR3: CASRSKSSYEQYF; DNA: TGTGCCAGCAGATCTAAGAGCTCCTACGAGCAGTACTTC
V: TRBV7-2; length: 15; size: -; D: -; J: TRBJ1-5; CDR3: CASSQMQYSNQPQHF; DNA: TGTGCCAGCAGCCAAATGCAGTATAGCAATCAGCCCCAGCATTTT